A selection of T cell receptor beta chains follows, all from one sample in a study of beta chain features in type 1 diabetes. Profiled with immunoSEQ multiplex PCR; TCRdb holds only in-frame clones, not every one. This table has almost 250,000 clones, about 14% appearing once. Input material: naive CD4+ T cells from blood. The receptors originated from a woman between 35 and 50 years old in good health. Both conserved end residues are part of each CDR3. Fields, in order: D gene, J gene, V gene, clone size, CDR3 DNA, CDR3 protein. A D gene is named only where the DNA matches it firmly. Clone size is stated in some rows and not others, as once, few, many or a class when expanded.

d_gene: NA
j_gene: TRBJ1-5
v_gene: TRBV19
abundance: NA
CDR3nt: TGTGCCAGTAGTATAGGAGAAGGGGAGGCGGGCAATCAGCCCCAGCATTTT
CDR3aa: CASSIGEGEAGNQPQHF

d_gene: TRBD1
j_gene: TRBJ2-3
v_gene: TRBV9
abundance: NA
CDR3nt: TGTGCCAGCAGCGTAAGAACAGGGGCAGATACGCAGTATTTT
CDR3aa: CASSVRTGADTQYF

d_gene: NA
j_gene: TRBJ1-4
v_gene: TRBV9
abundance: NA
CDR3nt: TGTGCCAGCAGCTCGGGACATCAGCGTGGAGAAAAACTGTTTTTT
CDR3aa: CASSSGHQRGEKLFF

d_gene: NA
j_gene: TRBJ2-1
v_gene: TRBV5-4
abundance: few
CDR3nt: TGTGCCAGCAGAAAGGACTCGAGCTCCTACAATGAGCAGTTCTTC
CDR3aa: CASRKDSSSYNEQFF

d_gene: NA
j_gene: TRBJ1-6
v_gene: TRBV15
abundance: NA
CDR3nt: TGTGCCACCGGGGGGAGGGAGTTGGGTTCACCCCTCCACTTT
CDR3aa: CATGGRELGSPLHF

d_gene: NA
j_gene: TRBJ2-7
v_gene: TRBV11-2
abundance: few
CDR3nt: TGTGCCAGCAGCTCACATTTGTACAACGAGCAGTACTTC
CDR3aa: CASSSHLYNEQYF

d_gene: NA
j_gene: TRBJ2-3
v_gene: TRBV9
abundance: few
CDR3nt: TGTGCCAGCAGCCGAGTGGTGGGCAGGGGGGTTAGCACAGATACGCAGTATTTT
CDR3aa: CASSRVVGRGVSTDTQYF

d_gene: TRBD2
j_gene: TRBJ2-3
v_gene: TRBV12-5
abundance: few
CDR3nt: TGTGCTAGTGGTTTGGTAGCGGGGGGCCTTGGAGATACGCAGTATTTT
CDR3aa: CASGLVAGGLGDTQYF

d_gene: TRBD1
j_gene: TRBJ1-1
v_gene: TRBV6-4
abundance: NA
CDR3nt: TGTGCCAGCAGACTCAGTCCGGGACAGGGGAATTTGGCTTTCTTT
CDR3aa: CASRLSPGQGNLAFF

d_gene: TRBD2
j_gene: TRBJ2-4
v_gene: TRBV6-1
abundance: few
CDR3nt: TGTGCCAGCAGACCGGGAGGGGGAAACATTCAGTACTTC
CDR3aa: CASRPGGGNIQYF

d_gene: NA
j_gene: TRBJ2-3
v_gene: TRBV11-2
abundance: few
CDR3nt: TGTGCCAGCAGCTTAGCTGGCACAGATACGCAGTATTTT
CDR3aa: CASSLAGTDTQYF

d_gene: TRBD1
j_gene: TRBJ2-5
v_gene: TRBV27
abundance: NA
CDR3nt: TGTGCCAGCAGGGACCAGGGGGCGGGGAAGACCCAGTACTTC
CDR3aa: CASRDQGAGKTQYF

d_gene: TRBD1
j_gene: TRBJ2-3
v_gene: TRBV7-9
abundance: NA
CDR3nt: TGTGCCAGCAGCTTACTGGGACAGGTCACCACAGATACGCAGTATTTT
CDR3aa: CASSLLGQVTTDTQYF

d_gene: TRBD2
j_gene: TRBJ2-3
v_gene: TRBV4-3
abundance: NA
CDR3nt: TGCGCCAGCAGCCTACTCACTAGCGGCACAGATACGCAGTATTTT
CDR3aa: CASSLLTSGTDTQYF

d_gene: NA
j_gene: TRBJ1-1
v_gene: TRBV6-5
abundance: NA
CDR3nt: TGTGCCAGCAGTTACTCTGGGGGCAGGAACACTGAAGCTTTCTTT
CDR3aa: CASSYSGGRNTEAFF

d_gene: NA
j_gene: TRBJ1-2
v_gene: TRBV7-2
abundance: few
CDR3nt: TGTGCCAGCAGCTTCGACAGTTACAACTATGGCTACACCTTC
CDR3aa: CASSFDSYNYGYTF

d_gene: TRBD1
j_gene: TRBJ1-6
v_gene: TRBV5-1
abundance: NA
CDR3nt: TGCGCCAGCAGCCCCCAAGGGGACAGGGTATATTCACCCCTCCACTTT
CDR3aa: CASSPQGDRVYSPLHF

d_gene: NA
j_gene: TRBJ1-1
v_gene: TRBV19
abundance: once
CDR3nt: TGTGCCAGTAGTATAGGGGAGGCTTCGAACACTGAAGCTTTCTTT
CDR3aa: CASSIGEASNTEAFF

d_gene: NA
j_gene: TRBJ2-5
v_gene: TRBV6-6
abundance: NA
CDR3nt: TGTGCCAGCAGAAGGACAGAACAAGAGACCCAGTACTTC
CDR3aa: CASRRTEQETQYF

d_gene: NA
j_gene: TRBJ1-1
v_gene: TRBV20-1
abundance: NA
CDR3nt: TGCAGTGCTAGTTATAATGAAGCTTTCTTT
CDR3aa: CSASYNEAFF

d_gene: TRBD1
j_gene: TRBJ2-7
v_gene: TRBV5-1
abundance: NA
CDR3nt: TGCGCCAGCAGCTCCGGACAGGGCTACGAGCAGTACTTC
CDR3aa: CASSSGQGYEQYF

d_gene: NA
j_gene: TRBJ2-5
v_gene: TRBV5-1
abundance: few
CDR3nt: TGCGCCAGCAGCAAGCTGGAGAACACCGACAGGTACCAAGAGACCCAGTACTTC
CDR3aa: CASSKLENTDRYQETQYF

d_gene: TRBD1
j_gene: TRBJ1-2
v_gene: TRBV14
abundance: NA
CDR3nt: TGTGCCAGCAGCAACCGAGGGACAGTAGCTGGCTACACCTTC
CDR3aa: CASSNRGTVAGYTF

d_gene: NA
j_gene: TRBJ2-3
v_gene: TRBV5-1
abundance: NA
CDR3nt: TGCGCCAGTACAGGCACAGATACGCAGTATTTT
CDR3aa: CASTGTDTQYF

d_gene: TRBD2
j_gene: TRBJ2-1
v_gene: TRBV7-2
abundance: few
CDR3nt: TGTGCCAGCAGCTTATCGGCGGGGGGAAACAATGAGCAGTTCTTC
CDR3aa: CASSLSAGGNNEQFF

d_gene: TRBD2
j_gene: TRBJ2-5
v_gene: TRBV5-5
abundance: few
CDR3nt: TGTGCCAGCAGCTTAGGAAAACTAGCGGGGGATTTGACAGAGACCCAGTACTTC
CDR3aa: CASSLGKLAGDLTETQYF

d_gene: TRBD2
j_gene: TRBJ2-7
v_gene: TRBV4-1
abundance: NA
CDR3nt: TGCGCCAGCAGCCAAGATAACCCCTCTGCCACTAGCGGGGGAACCTACGAGCAGTACTTC
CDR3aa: CASSQDNPSATSGGTYEQYF

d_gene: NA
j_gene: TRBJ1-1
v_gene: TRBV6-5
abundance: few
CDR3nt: TGTGCCAGCAGTTACTCCCCGTCACGGCGGGCTTTCTTT
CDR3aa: CASSYSPSRRAFF

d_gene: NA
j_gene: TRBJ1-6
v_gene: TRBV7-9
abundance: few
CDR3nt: TGTGCCAGCAGCTCAAAGAGTCATTCACCCCTCCACTTT
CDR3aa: CASSSKSHSPLHF

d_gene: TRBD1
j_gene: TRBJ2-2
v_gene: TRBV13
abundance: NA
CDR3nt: TGTGCCAGCAGCAGGGGGCTAACCGGGGAGCTGTTTTTT
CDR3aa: CASSRGLTGELFF

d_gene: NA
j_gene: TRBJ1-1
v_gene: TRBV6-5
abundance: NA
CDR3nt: TGTGCCAGCAGTTCTCCGGGGGGTAACACTGAAGCTTTCTTT
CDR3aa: CASSSPGGNTEAFF

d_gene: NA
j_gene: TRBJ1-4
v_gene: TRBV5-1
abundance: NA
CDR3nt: TGCGCCAGCAGCTTGGGTAGCTTGGGGCCCCATGAAAAACTGTTTTTT
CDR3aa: CASSLGSLGPHEKLFF

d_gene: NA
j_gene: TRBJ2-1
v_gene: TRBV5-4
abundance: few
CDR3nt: TGTGCCAGCAGCTTGACAGGGTTTGTTGAGCAGTTCTTC
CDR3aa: CASSLTGFVEQFF

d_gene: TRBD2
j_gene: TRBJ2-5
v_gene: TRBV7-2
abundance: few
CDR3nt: TGTGCCAGCAGCTCCATTGCGGGGGGGTTGGAGACCCAGTACTTC
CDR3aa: CASSSIAGGLETQYF

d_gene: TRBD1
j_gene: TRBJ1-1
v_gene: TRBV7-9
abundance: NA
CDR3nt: TGTGCCAGCAGCTTGCTTCAGGGGGTGGGAACGATCGAAGCTTTCTTT
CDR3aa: CASSLLQGVGTIEAFF

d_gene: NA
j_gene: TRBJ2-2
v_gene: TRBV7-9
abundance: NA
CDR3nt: TGTGCCAGCAGCCCCCCGGGCGGGGAGCTGTTTTTT
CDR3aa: CASSPPGGELFF

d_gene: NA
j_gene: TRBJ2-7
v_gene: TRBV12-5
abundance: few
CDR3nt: TGTGCTAGTGGTTTGGCGGGATTACCCTACGAGCAGTACTTC
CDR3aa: CASGLAGLPYEQYF

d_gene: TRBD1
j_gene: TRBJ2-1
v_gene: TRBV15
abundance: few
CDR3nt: TGTGCCACCAGCCCATCCGGGACAGGCGTCAATGAGCAGTTCTTC
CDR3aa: CATSPSGTGVNEQFF